Below, one TCR beta chain is given with its context. This entry comes from a study of technical replicates of blood from a few donors. This CDR3 has 14 amino acids. Germline V gene data show CDR1 as SGHDT and CDR2 as YYEEEE. The V segment lost 3 bases and the J segment 2 bases; nucleotides outside the gene matches: 4. TCRdb keeps only in-frame clones here, not all; method: immunoSEQ multiplex PCR. The repertoire consists of some 90,000 clones, with about 95% occurring once and the leading ten covering about 0.37%. The TCR originated in a human donor in good health. This sequence joins TRBV5-6 and TRBJ2-5, with 7 bases identical to TRBD1. What was sequenced was T cells isolated from PBMCs. This CDR3 reads CASSSYRGQETQYF. CDR3 nucleotide sequence: TGTGCCAGCAGCTCATACAGGGGACAAGAGACCCAGTACTTC.